Reported below is one T cell receptor beta chain. Its target is not known. The sorted-subset replicate PCRs were given about 210 ng DNA, which is tens of thousands of T cell genomes. This table comes from immunoSEQ multiplex PCR, and its TCRdb copy is limited to in-frame clones, with some not included. The table includes about 1 million clones, roughly 80% detected once. This sample is drawn from a study of shared clonotypes between healthy human individuals. Study-level findings and limits: Non-shared clonotypes were found to have lower generation probabilities than the clonotypes that were shared by all four of the sorted-subset donors. Depth was large, yet rarefaction showed that sorted-subset sequencing was incomplete.

Recent vaccinations or acute infections were absent in the healthy HIV-negative adult donors. Germline CDR1 MDHEN, CDR2 SYDVKM. CDR3 size: 15 residues. V shed 5 bases and J shed 2 bases, with 14 bases lying between them. Sequenced material: memory CD4+ T cells sorted from blood. The subset denotes: CD45RA-negative fraction. The chain has TRBV28 and TRBJ2-3; tentatively, D is TRBD2 (5 bases). This clonotype was sampled from a man aged 18 to 29 in good health. CDR3: CASSLTRSDTDTQYF. The CDR3 region has the DNA TGTGCCAGCAGTCTAACTAGGTCGGACACAGATACGCAGTATTTT. Full variable domain (missing parts from reference TRBV28 and TRBJ2-3): DVKVTQSSRYLVKRTGEKVFLECVQDMDHENMFWYRQDPGLGLRLIYFSYDVKMKEKGDIPEGYSVSREKKERFSLILESASTNQTSMYLCASSLTRSDTDTQYFGPGTRLTVL.